This T cell receptor beta chain derives from a study of blood T cell repertoires in COVID-19. The CDR3 consists of 15 residues. The germline gives CDR1 SGHRS, CDR2 YFSETQ. V lost 4 bases, J lost 1 base, and 15 bases lay in between. Original analysis: Scientists estimated how many nucleated cells there were by amplifying reference gene primers. Profiled with immunoSEQ multiplex PCR; TCRdb holds only in-frame clones, not every one. V, J and clone size derive from that table, while D and trimming were established from the DNA sequence. The repertoire consists of over 120,000 clones, with 70% to 90% occurring once and the leading ten covering about 2.6%.

This receptor was taken from a human donor with acute or convalescent COVID-19. The donor label of this sample is uncertain. The source material was peripheral blood. The chain employs TRBV5-1 and TRBJ2-7, with unresolved D. CDR3 DNA sequence: TGCGCCAGCAGCGTATCGGTCTCCCCTTCCTACGAGCAGTACTTC. It translates to CASSVSVSPSYEQYF.